This T cell receptor beta chain is drawn from a study of blood T cell repertoires in COVID-19. Looking at the study overall: Researchers got acute and convalescent COVID-19 samples from the United States, Italy and Spain. Sample material is recorded as cDNA or gDNA derived from T cells, B-cell-depleted T cells, or PBMCs.

Original data processing: Nucleated cell number was recorded as an estimate derived from reference gene primer amplification. Sequencing was performed with immunoSEQ multiplex PCR; in TCRdb, only in-frame clones are kept and a portion is missing. The V and J calls and the clone size are those of that table, but D and trimming were determined from the DNA. Here the sample spans around 70,000 clones, around 80% being singletons. Germline values: CDR1 SGHRS, CDR2 YFSETQ. There are 16 residues in the CDR3. The V end was cut by 6 bases, the J end by 8 bases, with 24 bases between. The genes are TRBV5-1 and TRBJ2-1, with D perhaps matching TRBD2 (5 bases). The sequencing input was peripheral blood. This sequence was found in a woman between 50 and 59 years old with acute or convalescent COVID-19. CDR3 loop: CASTGTGVDLSDEQFF. The CDR3 DNA follows: TGCGCCAGCACGGGAACCGGCGTAGACTTAAGCGATGAGCAGTTCTTC.